This entry is about one T cell receptor beta chain. These data originate in a study of long-term antiretroviral therapy in people with HIV. An immunoSEQ assay, version v3.0, was performed at survey level. Data came from immunoSEQ multiplex PCR; TCRdb stores just in-frame clones and leaves some out. There are roughly 33,000 clones in the sample; about three quarters occur only once, and less than 9% lies in the top ten. The V gene's germline CDR1 is MGHDK and CDR2 SYGVNS. V was pared by 1 base and J by 6 bases, with 16 bases between. There are 16 residues in the CDR3. The clonotype originates from a woman aged 50 to 65 with HIV. The chain has TRBV25-1 and TRBJ2-4, with D tentatively TRBD1 or TRBD2 (5 bases each). This sample comprised unsorted PBMCs, obtained 2 years after starting antiretroviral therapy. CDR3 bases: TGTGCCAGCAGTGAATCTGGATGGGGGTCGAGAAACATTCAGTACTTC. Translation gives CASSESGWGSRNIQYF.